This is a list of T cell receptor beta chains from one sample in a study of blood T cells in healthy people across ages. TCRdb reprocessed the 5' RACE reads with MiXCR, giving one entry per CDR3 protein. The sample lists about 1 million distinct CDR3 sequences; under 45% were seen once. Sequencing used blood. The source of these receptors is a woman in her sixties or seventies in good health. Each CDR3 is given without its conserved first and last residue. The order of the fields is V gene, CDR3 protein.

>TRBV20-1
SARSQGSNQPQH
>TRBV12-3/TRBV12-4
ASRRQGRPYEQY
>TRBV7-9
ASSVPLRVSSYNEQF
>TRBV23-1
ASSQSPSQGWSGANVLT
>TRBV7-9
ASSLAAGGNEKLF
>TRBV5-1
ASSLVGLASNRPLSYEQY
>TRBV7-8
ASSLAVGQRGYT
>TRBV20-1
SARARLPDSTYEQY
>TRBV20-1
SARDRARLDEQF
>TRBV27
ASSSTSGRYTDSYEQY
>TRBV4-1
ASSRHTGQFNEKLF
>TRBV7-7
ASSPLGTAQETQY
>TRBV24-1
ATSVGRGTDTQY
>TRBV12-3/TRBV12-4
ASSLGGTNEKLF
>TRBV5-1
ASSSDVPTGATEAF
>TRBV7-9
ASSFGLKIYNEQF
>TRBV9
ASSSRDYYEQY
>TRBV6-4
ASSDSKLAGANEQF
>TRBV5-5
ASSRGPLYNSPLH
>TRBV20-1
SASERVGQTQY
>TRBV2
ASRGLARQETQY
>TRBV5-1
ASSLATSGPPSSYNEQF
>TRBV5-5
ASSTGHTGNYEQY
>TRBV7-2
ASSLAFTAEQF
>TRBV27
ATGPTGSPYEQY
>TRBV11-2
ASSPGGAGGRHEQY
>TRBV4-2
ASSVDRTNYGYT
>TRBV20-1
SARSLGASRSWELF
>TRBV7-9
ASSPPDHTDTQY
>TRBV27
ASSPHRGRTDTQY